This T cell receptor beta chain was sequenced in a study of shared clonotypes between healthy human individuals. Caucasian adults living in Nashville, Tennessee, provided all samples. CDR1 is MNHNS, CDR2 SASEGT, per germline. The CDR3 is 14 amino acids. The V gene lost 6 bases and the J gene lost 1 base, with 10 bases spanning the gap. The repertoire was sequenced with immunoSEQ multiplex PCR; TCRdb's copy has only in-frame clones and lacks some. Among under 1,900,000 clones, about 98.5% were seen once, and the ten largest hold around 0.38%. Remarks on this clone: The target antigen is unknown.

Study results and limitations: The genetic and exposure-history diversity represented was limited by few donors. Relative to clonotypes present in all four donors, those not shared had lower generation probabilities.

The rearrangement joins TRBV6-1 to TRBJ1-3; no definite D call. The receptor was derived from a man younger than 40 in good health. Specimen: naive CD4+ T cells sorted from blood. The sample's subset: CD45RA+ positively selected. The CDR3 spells CASRAAGSGNTIYF. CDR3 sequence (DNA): TGTGCCAGCAGAGCTGCAGGTTCTGGAAACACCATATATTTT.